A single TCR beta chain is shown here with its context. As yet, its antigen is unknown. V was trimmed by 0 bases and J by 7 bases, leaving 10 bases between them. The CDR3 has 14 amino acids. The germline CDR1 and CDR2 sequences are SGDLS and YYNGEE. The record originates from a study of T cells in Graves' hyperthyroidism and ophthalmopathy. It was uncontrolled infection, other autoimmune disease, pregnancy or lactation that excluded patients. Clinicians diagnosed patients from clinical symptoms, serum thyroxine and TRAb, thyroid ultrasound and orbital computed tomography. An approximately 10 ml volume of fresh peripheral blood provided the PBMCs. What was amplified from RNA transcripts were TCR beta CDR3 regions. In the first-round RT-PCR of the TCR CDR3, the HTBI primer set was used. Each CDR3 protein gets one entry after TCRdb re-called the multiplex PCR reads with MiXCR. The repertoire consists of 550,000 to 600,000 distinct CDR3 sequences, with around 15% occurring once and the leading ten covering approximately 20%.

Whole-study findings and limits: Most thyroid-expanded clonotypes above 0.001 were also found in blood.

This clonotype was obtained from a woman in her late teens or twenties with Graves' hyperthyroidism. Sequenced sample: blood. V is TRBV9 and J is TRBJ2-2; D perhaps matches TRBD2 (6 bases). This CDR3 is CASSVGLDVGELFF. In nucleotides, the CDR3 is TGTGCCAGCAGCGTAGGACTAGACGTCGGGGAGCTGTTTTTT.